Each of the 28 T cell receptor beta chains below was sequenced from the same sample in a study of T-cell memory formation after mild COVID-19. TCRdb independently ran MiXCR on the 5' RACE reads; one entry per CDR3 protein. The repertoire consists of 250,000 or so distinct CDR3 sequences, with roughly 18% occurring once and the leading ten covering 23%. Sequences were obtained from PBMCs or a T cell subset sorted from them (not recorded which). Receptors originate from a man younger than 35 who had mild COVID-19 (a few samples of this study predate the infection). Cell type and time point are not known.

V usage is TRBV6-2 or TRBV6-3 and J usage is TRBJ2-2; perhaps TRBD2 as D (5 bases). V was trimmed by 0 bases and J by 4 bases, leaving 15 bases between them. The V gene's germline CDR1 is MNHEY and CDR2 SVGEGT. CDR3 size: 17 residues. CDR3 residues: CASSYSDPRSGTGELFF. Here the CDR3 DNA reads TGTGCCAGCAGTTACTCGGACCCAAGAAGCGGCACCGGGGAGCTGTTTTTT.

The DNA of the CDR3 is TGTGCCACCAGTGATTCTACGCAGGGGAGATACAATGAGCAGTTCTTC. It translates to CATSDSTQGRYNEQFF. The chain links TRBV24-1 to TRBJ2-1; the D gene is possibly TRBD1 (6 bases). The CDR3 covers 16 residues. The V end was cut by 2 bases, the J end by 4 bases, with 14 bases between. Germline lookup yields CDR1 KGHDR and CDR2 SFDVKD.

V is TRBV5-4 and J is TRBJ1-2; D is perhaps TRBD1 (6 bases). Trimming removed 0 bases at V and 6 bases at J, with 18 bases between. Germline V CDR1 and CDR2: SGHNT, YYREEE (reference sequence). There are 16 residues in the CDR3. In DNA, the CDR3 is TGTGCCAGCAGCTTGGAGACGGCTGGGGGGGGCCATGGCTACACCTTC. This codes for CASSLETAGGGHGYTF.

This chain joins TRBV12-3 or TRBV12-4 and TRBJ2-5, with D perhaps matching TRBD2 (5 bases). This CDR3 is built from 15 residues. With 2 bases removed from V and 7 bases from J, the gap between germline ends came to 17 bases. The CDR3 nucleotides read TGTGCCAGCAGTTTATATCTTACGGGATTCGGGACCCAGTACTTC. Its protein is CASSLYLTGFGTQYF.

V and J are TRBV19 and TRBJ1-4; D is ambiguous. Germline V gene sequence: CDR1 LNHDA, CDR2 SQIVND (reference sequence). Trimming took 9 bases from V and 8 from J, leaving 13 bases between them. The CDR3 is made up of 12 amino acids. CDR3 nucleotides: TGTGCCAGCCATGACCCGGGAGAAAAACTGTTTTTT. It is translated as CASHDPGEKLFF.

The chain couples TRBV7-9 to TRBJ1-1; D unresolved. The CDR3 contains 15 residues. Per germline, CDR1 SEHNR and CDR2 FQNEAQ (reference sequence). V was cut by 1 base and J by 2 bases, with 11 bases left in between. The chain's CDR3 is CASSLGRSSNTEAFF. The CDR3, as DNA: TGTGCCAGCAGCTTAGGCAGAAGTTCTAACACTGAAGCTTTCTTT.

The chain links TRBV14 to TRBJ2-2; TRBD1 agrees at 9 bases. There are 17 residues in the CDR3. Germline values: CDR1 SGHDN, CDR2 FVKESK. With 0 bases clipped from V and 2 bases from J, the junction kept 4 bases outside the gene matches. CDR3 amino acids: CASSQDPDRGNTGELFF. For the CDR3, the DNA is TGTGCCAGCAGCCAAGACCCGGACAGGGGAAACACCGGGGAGCTGTTTTTT.

This clonotype was seen more than once but under ten times. The rearrangement links TRBV20-1 to TRBJ2-1; 9 bases line up with TRBD1. Germline values: CDR1 DFQATT, CDR2 SNEGSKA (reference sequence). The J segment lost 9 bases and the V segment lost 3 bases, leaving 15 bases of the junction unmatched. The CDR3 has 16 residues. This CDR3 is CSASQGGTGGYGEQFF. CDR3 sequence (DNA): TGCAGTGCTAGTCAGGGGGGAACAGGGGGCTATGGTGAGCAGTTCTTC.

Here the CDR3 reads CASSLLTANTEAFF. The CDR3 nucleotides are TGCGCCAGCAGCCTCTTGACGGCGAACACTGAAGCTTTCTTT. The chain couples TRBV5-1 to TRBJ1-1; D is ambiguous. This CDR3 has 14 residues. V was cut by 4 bases and J by 1 base, with 11 bases left in between. The germline CDR1 and CDR2 sequences are SGHRS and YFSETQ.

Only a few counts were recorded for this clonotype. The chain is built from TRBV12-3 or TRBV12-4 and TRBJ1-1; the match to TRBD1 covers 8 bases. V lost 6 bases to trimming and J lost 4 bases; unmatched junction nucleotides: 7. CDR3 size: 14 residues. The CDR3 reads CASSRQGFRTEAFF. The CDR3 coding sequence is TGTGCCAGCAGCCGACAGGGGTTTCGCACTGAAGCTTTCTTT.

The rearrangement links TRBV20-1 to TRBJ2-1; TRBD2 matches 9 bases. CDR1 and CDR2 from the germline V gene are DFQATT and SNEGSKA (reference sequence). The CDR3 consists of 14 residues. V shed 6 bases and J 7 bases; nucleotides not matched to a gene: 10. CDR3 loop: CSALGLAGSNEQFF. The CDR3 region has the DNA TGCAGTGCCTTAGGGCTAGCGGGATCAAATGAGCAGTTCTTC.

The table lists this clonotype with a few counts. The chain links TRBV5-1 to TRBJ2-1, with 11 nucleotides matching TRBD2. With V trimmed by 4 bases and J by 1 base, 4 bases remained unmatched. Germline CDR1 is SGHRS and CDR2 is YFSETQ. The CDR3 covers 16 residues. The CDR3 here is CASSLTSGASYNEQFF. For the CDR3, the DNA is TGCGCCAGCAGCCTGACTAGCGGGGCGTCCTACAATGAGCAGTTCTTC.

A note on this clonotype: A much larger clone sits a single nucleotide away, making a read error possible. The chain employs TRBV11-2 and TRBJ2-3; perhaps TRBD2 as D (5 bases). Trimming took 2 bases from V and 2 from J, leaving 14 bases between them. CDR1 is SGHAT, CDR2 FQNNGV, per germline. This CDR3 comprises 16 residues. CDR3 protein: CASSLSARGNTDTQYF. Written as DNA, the CDR3 is TGTGCCAGCAGCTTAAGTGCGCGAGGGAACACAGATACGCAGTATTTT.

This clonotype was detected a few times. V gene TRBV18 combines with J gene TRBJ1-4; D unclear. The V and J ends lost 4 bases and 4 bases respectively, with 7 bases between them. Germline lookup yields CDR1 KGHSH and CDR2 LQKENI. The CDR3 runs 13 residues. The CDR3 nucleotides are TGTGCCAGCTCACGACGGGATAATGAAAAACTGTTTTTT. The encoded protein is CASSRRDNEKLFF.

Concerning this clonotype itself: At one end the junction does not follow the germline gene, possibly because of a read error. The V and J genes are TRBV5-4 and TRBJ1-1, with TRBD1 matching 11 bases. The CDR3 is 15 residues long. The germline CDR1 and CDR2 sequences are SGHNT and YYREEE (reference sequence). This chain's CDR3 is CDSSPMDRGPTEAFF. The CDR3 DNA reads TGTGACAGCAGCCCCATGGACAGGGGGCCCACTGAAGCTTTCTTT.

This clonotype has a handful of counts. This rearrangement joins TRBV20-1 to TRBJ2-7; 7 bases line up with TRBD1. This CDR3 has 16 residues. Per the germline V gene, CDR1 is DFQATT and CDR2 is SNEGSKA (reference sequence). The V segment lost 1 base and the J segment 2 bases; nucleotides outside the gene matches: 11. In nucleotides, the CDR3 is TGCAGTGCTAGAGGATCTAAGCACAGGGGCGCCTACGAGCAGTACGTC. Translation: CSARGSKHRGAYEQYV.

The rearrangement links TRBV7-3 to TRBJ2-3; D not certain. With 2 bases removed from V and 8 bases from J, the gap between germline ends came to 5 bases. Germline V lookup: CDR1 SGHTA, CDR2 FQGTGA. The CDR3 runs to 11 residues. The CDR3 is CASSLGSTQYF. In DNA form, the CDR3 reads TGTGCCAGCAGCTTAGGGTCTACGCAGTATTTT.

This clonotype was detected a few times. V and J are TRBV24-1 and TRBJ2-2; possibly TRBD1 for D (5 bases). The CDR3 length is 13 residues. Germline CDR1 and CDR2: KGHDR and SFDVKD. V was clipped by 4 bases and J by 6 bases, with 8 bases between them. CDR3 residues: CATSDVGAGELFF. Written as DNA, the CDR3 is TGTGCCACCAGTGACGTAGGGGCCGGGGAGCTGTTTTTT.

The J gene is TRBJ1-3, the V gene TRBV30; D is undetermined. The CDR3 runs to 15 residues. V dropped 0 bases and J dropped 0 bases, with 9 bases sitting between them. Germline V lookup: CDR1 GTSNPN, CDR2 SVGIG (reference sequence). The CDR3 region is CAWSVRGSSGNTIYF. The CDR3 region has the DNA TGTGCCTGGAGTGTACGCGGGAGCTCTGGAAACACCATATATTTT.

The rearrangement links TRBV5-1 to TRBJ1-1; possible D gene TRBD1, 6 bases. Trimming took 4 bases from V and 7 from J, leaving 14 bases between them. Germline V CDR1 and CDR2: SGHRS, YFSETQ. This CDR3 is 13 amino acids long. CDR3 sequence: CASSGWGRSEAFF. Here the CDR3 DNA reads TGCGCCAGCAGCGGTTGGGGGCGGAGTGAAGCTTTCTTT.

This clonotype was seen at least ten times. This chain connects TRBV7-2 to TRBJ2-5, with 12 bases matching TRBD2. CDR3 length: 15 residues. Germline CDR1 SGHTA, CDR2 FQGNSA. V shed 10 bases and J 5 bases; nucleotides not matched to a gene: 11. CDR3 sequence reads: CATRTSGGWEETQYF. The CDR3 DNA sequence: TGTGCCACCAGAACTAGCGGGGGGTGGGAGGAGACCCAGTACTTC.

This clonotype was observed a few times. This chain joins TRBV6-2 or TRBV6-3 and TRBJ2-7; no clear D gene. With 10 bases removed from V and 0 bases from J, the gap between germline ends came to 16 bases. The length of the CDR3 is 14 residues. The germline V gene encodes CDR1 MNHEY and CDR2 SVGEGT. The CDR3 nucleotides read TGTGCCACCCAGTCGGGTGTAGGCTCCTACGAGCAGTACGTC. Translated: CATQSGVGSYEQYV.

This clonotype was seen repeatedly, ten times or more. The V gene is TRBV12-3 or TRBV12-4, the J gene TRBJ2-5; D remains unclear. This CDR3 contains 14 residues. The germline V and J ends were trimmed by 3 bases and 2 bases, with 10 bases remaining between them. The CDR3 bases are TGTGCCAGCAGTTTTATAGGCCGTCAAGAGACCCAGTACTTC. Its translation is CASSFIGRQETQYF.

This clonotype appeared a few times. The V call is TRBV7-2, the J call TRBJ2-1; TRBD1 matches 8 bases. The CDR3 covers 14 residues. CDR1 is SGHTA, CDR2 FQGNSA, per germline. Trimming removed 5 bases from V and 6 bases from J; junction bases left unmatched: 6. CDR3 DNA sequence: TGTGCCAGCAGCCGGGACAGGTCCATCAATGAGCAGTTCTTC. It codes for CASSRDRSINEQFF. The whole variable domain, remainder taken from reference TRBV7-2 and TRBJ2-1, is GAGVSQSPSNKVTEKGKDVELRCDPISGHTALYWYRQSLGQGLEFLIYFQGNSAPDKSGLPSDRFSAERTGGSVSTLTIQRTQQEDSAVYLCASSRDRSINEQFFGPGTRLTVL.

This clonotype was recorded once. J is TRBJ1-1 and V is TRBV18; 7 positions match TRBD1. From germline, CDR1 is KGHSH and CDR2 LQKENI. With V trimmed by 5 bases and J by 5 bases, 8 bases remained unmatched. CDR3 size: 14 residues. The CDR3 loop reads CASSSAQGSTEAFF. The CDR3 DNA reads TGTGCCAGCTCATCTGCACAGGGGAGTACTGAAGCTTTCTTT.

This clonotype showed up just a few times. J is TRBJ2-1 and V is TRBV7-3, with TRBD1 matching 12 bases. J was trimmed by 11 bases and V by 3 bases; bases with no gene match: 2. Germline assignment: CDR1 SGHTA and CDR2 FQGTGA. This CDR3 comprises 13 residues. CDR3 in DNA: TGTGCCAGCAGCTTCGGGACAGGGGGCCAGCAGTTCTTC. Its translation: CASSFGTGGQQFF.

This clonotype has a handful of counts. The chain uses TRBV28 and TRBJ1-3; no definite D call. Deletions cut 3 bases from V and 0 bases from J, with 3 bases between. Germline V CDR1 and CDR2: MDHEN, SYDVKM. The CDR3 is 13 residues long. This CDR3 reads CASSFDSGNTIYF. CDR3 DNA: TGTGCCAGCAGTTTCGACTCTGGAAACACCATATATTTT.

A few counts support this clonotype. The chain has TRBV5-1 and TRBJ2-5; D unresolved. Trimming shortened V by 0 bases and J by 3 bases, and 12 bases separated the two germline ends. Germline assignment: CDR1 SGHRS and CDR2 YFSETQ. The CDR3 spans 15 residues. CDR3 amino acids: CASSLAQGSKETQYF. CDR3 nucleotides: TGCGCCAGCAGCTTGGCCCAAGGGTCAAAAGAGACCCAGTACTTC.